This T cell receptor (beta chain) emerged from a study of blood T cell repertoires in COVID-19. Across the whole study: Samples representing acute and convalescent COVID-19 were sourced from the United States, Italy and Spain.

Method: immunoSEQ multiplex PCR; TCRdb's copy keeps in-frame clones and lacks some. The sample lists 95,000 to 150,000 clones, about 78% occurring once. This CDR3 spans 15 amino acids. From germline, CDR1 is MNHNS and CDR2 SASEGT. The ends were cut back, 0 bases at V and 1 base at J, with 9 bases in the middle. This chain links TRBV6-1 with TRBJ1-1; D not certain. This TCR was recovered from a man aged 65-85 years with acute or convalescent COVID-19. Sequencing was done on a sample of peripheral blood. The CDR3 DNA is TGTGCCAGCAGTGAAGCGCGGAACGGGAACACTGAAGCTTTCTTT. This translates into CASSEARNGNTEAFF.